A selection of T cell receptor beta chains follows, all from one sample in a study of Graves' ophthalmopathy and Graves' hyperthyroidism. TCRdb re-called the multiplex PCR reads with MiXCR, one entry per CDR3 protein. The data show hundreds of thousands of distinct CDR3 sequences, with approximately 42% seen just once and more than 45% held by the top ten. Sequenced input: peripheral blood. The receptors derive from an adult man with Graves' ophthalmopathy. The CDR3 runs from the conserved cysteine through the conserved F or W. A D gene is named only where the DNA matches it firmly. Clone size is not always given. Where it is, it says once, few, many or a class for expanded clones.

>few|TRBV10-3|TRBJ2-7|NA
TGTGCCAGCAGTTTAAATCGAGATGGGCAGTACTTC
CASSLNRDGQYF
>NA|TRBV9|TRBJ2-2|TRBD2
TGTGCCAGCAGCGTAGTAGTTAGCGGGAGGGCCACCGGGGAGCTGTTTTTT
CASSVVVSGRATGELFF
>few|TRBV7-3|TRBJ2-7|NA
TGTGCCAGCAGTGGGCCCCCCGTGTCCTACGAGCAGTACTTC
CASSGPPVSYEQYF
>NA|TRBV12-5|TRBJ2-7|NA
TGTGCTAGTGGTTTGGTACTCTGGGGCGTCGCGAGGAAACGCGAGCAGTACTTC
CASGLVLWGVARKREQYF
>once|TRBV29-1|TRBJ2-1|NA
TGCAGCGTTGATTCTAGCAGCTCCTACAATGAGCAGTTCTTC
CSVDSSSSYNEQFF
>NA|TRBV4-1|TRBJ1-1|NA
TGCGCCAGCAGCCTCTTAGAGGGGAACACTGAAGCTTTCTTT
CASSLLEGNTEAFF
>many|TRBV7-9|TRBJ1-1|NA
TGTGCCAGCTTAGGACAGCTGAACACTGAAGCTTTCTTT
CASLGQLNTEAFF
>NA|TRBV19|TRBJ2-7|NA
TGTGCCAGTAGCCTACAGGGGACTATACCCTACGAGCAGTACTTC
CASSLQGTIPYEQYF
>NA|TRBV25-1|TRBJ1-6|NA
TGTGCCAGCAGCTTCCTGGATTCACCCCTCCACTTT
CASSFLDSPLHF
>many|TRBV7-9|TRBJ2-5|NA
TGTGCCAGCAGTCCTTCGCGGCAAGAGACCCAGTACTTC
CASSPSRQETQYF
>NA|TRBV7-8|TRBJ1-2|NA
TGTGCCAGCAGCTTAGTGCCGGATGGCTACACCTTC
CASSLVPDGYTF
>NA|TRBV12-3/TRBV12-4|TRBJ1-2|NA
TGTGCCAGCACCTTGGGACCGTCTAACTATGGCTACACCTTC
CASTLGPSNYGYTF
>NA|TRBV20-1|TRBJ2-7|TRBD1
TGCAGTGCTAGACCCCGGGTCCGGGACAGAGCCTACGAGCAGTACTTC
CSARPRVRDRAYEQYF
>few|TRBV15|TRBJ2-5|NA
TGTGCCACCAGCGGCCGGGGGGACAGGCAGCAAGAGACCCAGTACTTC
CATSGRGDRQQETQYF
>few|TRBV29-1|TRBJ2-7|NA
TGCAGCGTTACCCCGGTTCAGGGTGGGAGATACGAGCAGTACTTC
CSVTPVQGGRYEQYF
>NA|TRBV20-1|TRBJ1-2|NA
TGCAGTGCTAGAGGGCTTGATAGTCTAAACTATGGCTACACCTTC
CSARGLDSLNYGYTF
>many|TRBV25-1|TRBJ1-4|NA
TGTGCCAGCAGTGGCACCCGCAGTGGTAATGAAAAACTGTTTTTT
CASSGTRSGNEKLFF
>few|TRBV29-1|TRBJ1-2|NA
TGCAGCGCCCAAAGGGTAGGGAACTATGGCTACACCTTC
CSAQRVGNYGYTF
>NA|TRBV9|TRBJ2-7|TRBD1
TGTGCCAGCAGTTTAGGACAGGAGACCTACGAGCAGTACTTC
CASSLGQETYEQYF
>few|TRBV2|TRBJ2-7|NA
TGTGCCAGCAGTGATAGCCAGGTTAGCTCCTACGAGCAGTACTTC
CASSDSQVSSYEQYF
>NA|TRBV19|TRBJ2-2|NA
TGTGCCAGCGGAACCGGGACTGTTAACACCGGGGAGCTGTTTTTT
CASGTGTVNTGELFF
>NA|TRBV7-2|TRBJ2-5|NA
TGTGCCAGCAGCTTAGACAGGGCGCGGGTAGAGACCCAGTACTTC
CASSLDRARVETQYF
>NA|TRBV20-1|TRBJ2-7|NA
TGCAGTGCTAGCCCCCTACAGCGGTCCTACGAGCAGTACTTC
CSASPLQRSYEQYF
>NA|TRBV20-1|TRBJ1-2|NA
TGCAGTGCCGGAGAGGGCGGGTACTATGGCTACACCTTC
CSAGEGGYYGYTF
>many|TRBV19|TRBJ1-1|NA
TGTGCCAGTAGTTCAAACGTGAACACTGAAGCTTTCTTT
CASSSNVNTEAFF
>NA|TRBV7-2|TRBJ1-6|TRBD1
TGTGCCAGCAGCTTGGGACAGGTTTACTCCTATAATTCACCCCTCCACTTT
CASSLGQVYSYNSPLHF
>NA|TRBV7-2|TRBJ1-1|NA
TGTGCCAGCAGTCCAGGGGAAACTGAAGCTTTCTTT
CASSPGETEAFF
>NA|TRBV7-9|TRBJ2-7|TRBD1
TGTGCCAGCAGCTTAGGGGGGACAGGGCACGAGCTGTACTTC
CASSLGGTGHELYF
>NA|TRBV7-9|TRBJ2-5|NA
TGTGCCAGCAGCTTATCCGAGCGGGACCAAGAGACCCAGTACTTC
CASSLSERDQETQYF
>NA|TRBV15|TRBJ2-5|NA
TGTGCCACCAGCAGGCCCAGGGGTCAAGAGACCCAGTACTTC
CATSRPRGQETQYF
>few|TRBV20-1|TRBJ2-5|NA
TGCAGTGCTAGAGAAGACTACTCCCAAGAGACCCAGTACTTC
CSAREDYSQETQYF
>NA|TRBV5-6|TRBJ1-2|NA
TGTGCCAGCAGCTTGTGGGGCTATGGCTACACCTTC
CASSLWGYGYTF
>NA|TRBV7-2|TRBJ1-1|NA
TGTGCCAGCAGCTTAGTTCGCAGCCGCTGGACTGAAGCTTTCTTT
CASSLVRSRWTEAFF
>NA|TRBV5-8|TRBJ2-7|NA
TGTGCCAGCAGCCCTCAAGGACGGGAGCAGTACTTC
CASSPQGREQYF
>many|TRBV2|TRBJ1-2|NA
TGTGCCAGCAGCCCAGGATTGGGAGCTAACTATGGCTACACCTTC
CASSPGLGANYGYTF
>few|TRBV6-5|TRBJ2-7|TRBD2
TGTGCCAGCGCCGAGCGGGAGTGGTCCTACGAGCAGTACTTC
CASAEREWSYEQYF
>NA|TRBV20-1|TRBJ1-2|NA
TGCAGTGCTAGAGTAAGCAGGGCCCTCAACTATGGCTACACCTTC
CSARVSRALNYGYTF
>few|TRBV7-9|TRBJ2-7|TRBD1
TGTGCCAGCAGCTCCCTCGGACAGGGGGTGGACTCCTACGAGCAGTACTTC
CASSSLGQGVDSYEQYF
>few|TRBV7-3|TRBJ1-2|TRBD1
TGTGCCAGCAGCTTAATTGGGACAGGGGGATTGATCTTC
CASSLIGTGGLIF
>once|TRBV5-4|TRBJ2-7|NA
TGTGCCAGCAGCCAGGGGCTAGCGAGCTACGAGCAGTACTTC
CASSQGLASYEQYF
>NA|TRBV28|TRBJ1-1|TRBD1
TGTGCCAGCAGTGGACAGGGGGCTTCTGAAGCTTTCTTT
CASSGQGASEAFF
>few|TRBV20-1|TRBJ2-7|TRBD2
TGCAGTGCTAGAGTTAACTTACTAGCGGGAGGGAGCGAGCAGTACTTC
CSARVNLLAGGSEQYF
>NA|TRBV7-9|TRBJ2-7|NA
TGTGCCAGCAGTTTTCAGCCCTACGAGCAGTACTTC
CASSFQPYEQYF